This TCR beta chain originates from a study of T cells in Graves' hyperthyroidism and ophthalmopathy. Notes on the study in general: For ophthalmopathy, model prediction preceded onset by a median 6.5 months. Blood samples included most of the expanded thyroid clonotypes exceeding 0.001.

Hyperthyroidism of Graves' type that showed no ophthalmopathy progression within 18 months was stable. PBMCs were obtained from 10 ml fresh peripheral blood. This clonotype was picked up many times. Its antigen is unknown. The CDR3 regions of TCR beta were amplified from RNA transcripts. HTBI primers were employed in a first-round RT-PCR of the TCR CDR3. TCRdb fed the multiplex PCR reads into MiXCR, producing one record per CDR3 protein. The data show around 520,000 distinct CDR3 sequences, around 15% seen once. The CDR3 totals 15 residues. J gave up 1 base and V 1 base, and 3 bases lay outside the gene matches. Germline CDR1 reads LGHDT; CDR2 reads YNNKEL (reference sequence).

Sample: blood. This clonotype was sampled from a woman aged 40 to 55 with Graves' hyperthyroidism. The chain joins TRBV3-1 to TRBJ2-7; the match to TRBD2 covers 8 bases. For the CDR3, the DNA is TGTGCCAGCAGCCAAGCAAGCGGGAGATCCTACGAGCAGTACTTC. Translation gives CASSQASGRSYEQYF.